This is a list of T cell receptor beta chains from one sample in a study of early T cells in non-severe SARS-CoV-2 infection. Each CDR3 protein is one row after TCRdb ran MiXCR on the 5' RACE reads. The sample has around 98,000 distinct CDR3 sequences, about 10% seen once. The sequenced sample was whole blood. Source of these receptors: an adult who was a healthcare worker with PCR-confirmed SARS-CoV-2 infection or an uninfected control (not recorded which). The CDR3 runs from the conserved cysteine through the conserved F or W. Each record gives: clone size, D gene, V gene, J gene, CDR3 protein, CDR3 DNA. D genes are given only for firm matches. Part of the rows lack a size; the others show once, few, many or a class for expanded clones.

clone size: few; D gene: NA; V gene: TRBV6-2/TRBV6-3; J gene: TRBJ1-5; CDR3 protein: CASSYAGGDTQNQPQHF; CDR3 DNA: TGTGCCAGCAGTTACGCGGGCGGGGACACCCAAAATCAGCCCCAGCATTTT
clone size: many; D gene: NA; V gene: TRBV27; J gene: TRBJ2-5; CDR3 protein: CASSPHQETQYF; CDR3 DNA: TGTGCCAGCAGTCCCCACCAAGAGACCCAGTACTTC
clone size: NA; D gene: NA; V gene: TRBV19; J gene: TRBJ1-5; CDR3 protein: CASSIDPDSYSNQPQHF; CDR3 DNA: TGTGCCAGTAGTATAGATCCGGACAGCTATAGCAATCAGCCCCAGCATTTT
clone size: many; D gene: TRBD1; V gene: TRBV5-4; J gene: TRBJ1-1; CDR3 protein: CASSLGTGKNTEAFF; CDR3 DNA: TGTGCCAGCAGCTTGGGGACAGGGAAGAACACTGAAGCTTTCTTT
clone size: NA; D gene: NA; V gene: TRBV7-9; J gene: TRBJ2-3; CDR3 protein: CASSLETFTDTQYF; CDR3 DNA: TGTGCCAGCAGCTTAGAGACATTCACAGATACGCAGTATTTT
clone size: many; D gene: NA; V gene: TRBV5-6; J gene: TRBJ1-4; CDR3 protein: CASSLGGAIEKLFF; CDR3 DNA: TGTGCCAGCAGCTTAGGGGGGGCCATCGAAAAACTGTTTTTT
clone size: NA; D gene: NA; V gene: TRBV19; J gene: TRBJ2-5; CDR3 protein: CASSTLQGPATQYF; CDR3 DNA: TGTGCCAGTAGTACCCTACAGGGTCCCGCGACCCAGTACTTC
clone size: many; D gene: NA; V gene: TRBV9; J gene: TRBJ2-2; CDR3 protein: CASSKHQGGTGELFF; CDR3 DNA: TGTGCCAGCAGCAAACACCAGGGCGGCACCGGGGAGCTGTTTTTT
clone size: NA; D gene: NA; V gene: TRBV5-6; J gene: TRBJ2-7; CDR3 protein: CASSLGGSPYEQYF; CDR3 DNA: TGTGCCAGCAGCTTGGGAGGGAGTCCCTACGAGCAGTACTTC
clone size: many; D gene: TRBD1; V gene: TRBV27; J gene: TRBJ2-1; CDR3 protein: CASRGDSSRFYNEQFF; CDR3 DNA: TGTGCCAGCAGGGGGGACAGCTCGCGATTCTACAATGAGCAGTTCTTC
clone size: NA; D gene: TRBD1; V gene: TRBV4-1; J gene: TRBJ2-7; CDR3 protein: CASSQDRGRYEQYF; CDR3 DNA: TGCGCCAGCAGCCAAGACAGGGGGCGGTACGAGCAGTACTTC
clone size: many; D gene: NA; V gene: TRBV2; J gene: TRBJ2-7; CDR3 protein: CASKWDINYEQYF; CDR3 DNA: TGTGCCAGCAAATGGGACATAAACTACGAGCAGTACTTC
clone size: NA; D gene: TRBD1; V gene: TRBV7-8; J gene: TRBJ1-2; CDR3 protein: CASSERDRLYGYTF; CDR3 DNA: TGTGCCAGCAGCGAAAGGGACAGACTCTATGGCTACACCTTC
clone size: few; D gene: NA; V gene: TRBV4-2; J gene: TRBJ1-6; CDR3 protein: CASSQQQGANSPLHF; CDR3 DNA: TGTGCCAGCAGCCAGCAACAGGGTGCTAATTCACCCCTCCACTTT
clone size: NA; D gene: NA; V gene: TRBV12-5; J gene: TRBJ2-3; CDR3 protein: CASGLGGASGTQYF; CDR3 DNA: TGTGCTAGTGGTTTGGGGGGGGCTAGCGGAACGCAGTATTTT
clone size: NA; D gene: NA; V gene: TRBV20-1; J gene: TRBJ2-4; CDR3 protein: CSARENIQYF; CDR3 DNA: TGCAGTGCTAGAGAAAACATTCAGTACTTC
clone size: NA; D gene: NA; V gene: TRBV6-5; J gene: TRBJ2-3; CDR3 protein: CASSSLGRRADTQYF; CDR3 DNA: TGTGCCAGCAGTTCCCTAGGGAGGAGGGCAGATACGCAGTATTTT
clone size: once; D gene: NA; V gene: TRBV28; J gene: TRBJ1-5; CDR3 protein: CASTFTPLGSNQPRHF; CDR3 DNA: TGTGCCAGCACCTTCACTCCCCTTGGGAGCAATCAGCCCCGGCATTTT
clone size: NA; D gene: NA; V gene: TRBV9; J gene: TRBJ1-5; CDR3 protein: CASSPRQGNQPQHF; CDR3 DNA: TGTGCCAGCAGCCCACGACAGGGCAATCAGCCCCAGCATTTT
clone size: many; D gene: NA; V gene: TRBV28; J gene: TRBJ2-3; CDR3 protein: CASSFGASATDTQYF; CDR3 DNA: TGTGCCAGCAGTTTTGGGGCTAGCGCCACAGATACGCAGTATTTT
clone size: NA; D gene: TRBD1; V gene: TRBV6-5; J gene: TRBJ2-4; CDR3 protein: CVSRETGGKNIQYF; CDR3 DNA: TGTGTCAGCAGGGAAACAGGGGGCAAAAACATTCAGTACTTC
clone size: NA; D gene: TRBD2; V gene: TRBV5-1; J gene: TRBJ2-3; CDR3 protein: CASSSGSSGGADTQYF; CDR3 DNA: TGCGCCAGCAGCTCGGGGTCTAGCGGGGGTGCAGATACGCAGTATTTT
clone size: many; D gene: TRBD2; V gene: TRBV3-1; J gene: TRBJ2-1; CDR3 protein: CASSQDLLAGGLNEQFF; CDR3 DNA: TGTGCCAGCAGCCAAGATCTCCTAGCGGGGGGACTCAATGAGCAGTTCTTC
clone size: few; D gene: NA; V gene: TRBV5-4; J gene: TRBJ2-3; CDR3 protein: CASSFMSSGADTQYF; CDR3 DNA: TGTGCCAGCAGCTTTATGTCTTCCGGGGCAGATACGCAGTATTTT
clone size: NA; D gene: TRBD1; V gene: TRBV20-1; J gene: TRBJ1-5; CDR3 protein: CSAPRTGGSNQPQHF; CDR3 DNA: TGCAGTGCACCCAGGACAGGGGGTAGCAATCAGCCCCAGCATTTT
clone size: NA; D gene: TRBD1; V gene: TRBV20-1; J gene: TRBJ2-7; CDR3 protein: CSASFLGQGAFEQYF; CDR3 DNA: TGCAGTGCTTCCTTCCTCGGACAGGGGGCATTCGAGCAGTACTTC
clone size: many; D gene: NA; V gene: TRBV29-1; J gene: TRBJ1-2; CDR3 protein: CSVIAGAEIGYTF; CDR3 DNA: TGCAGCGTCATAGCAGGGGCTGAGATTGGCTACACCTTC